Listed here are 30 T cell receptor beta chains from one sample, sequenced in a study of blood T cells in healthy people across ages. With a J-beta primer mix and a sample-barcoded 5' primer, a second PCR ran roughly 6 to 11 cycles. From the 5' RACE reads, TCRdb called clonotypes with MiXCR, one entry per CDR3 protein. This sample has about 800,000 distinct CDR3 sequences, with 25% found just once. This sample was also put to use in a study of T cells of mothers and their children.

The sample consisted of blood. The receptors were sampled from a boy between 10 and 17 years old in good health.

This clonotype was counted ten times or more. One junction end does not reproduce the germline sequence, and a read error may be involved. The CDR3 protein is CASSRAGGPLNEQFF. The DNA of the CDR3 is TGTGCTAGCAGCCGAGCGGGAGGGCCCCTCAATGAGCAGTTCTTC. The gene calls are TRBV7-7 and TRBJ2-1; 10 nucleotides agree with TRBD2. CDR3 length equals 15 residues. Germline values: CDR1 SSHAT, CDR2 FNYEAQ (reference sequence).

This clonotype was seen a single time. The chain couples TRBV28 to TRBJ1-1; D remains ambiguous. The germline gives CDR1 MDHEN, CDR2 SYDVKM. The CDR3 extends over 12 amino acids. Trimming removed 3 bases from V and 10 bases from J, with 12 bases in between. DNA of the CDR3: TGTGCCAGCAGTTTCCGACCGGGCCGAGCTTTCTTT. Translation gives CASSFRPGRAFF.

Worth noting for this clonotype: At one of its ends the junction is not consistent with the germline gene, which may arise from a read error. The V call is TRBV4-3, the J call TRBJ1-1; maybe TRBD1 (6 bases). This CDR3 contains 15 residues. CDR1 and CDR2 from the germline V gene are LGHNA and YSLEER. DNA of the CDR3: TGCGCCAGCAGCCAGAATACAGGGTCGAACACTGAAGTTTTCTTT. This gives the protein CASSQNTGSNTEVFF.

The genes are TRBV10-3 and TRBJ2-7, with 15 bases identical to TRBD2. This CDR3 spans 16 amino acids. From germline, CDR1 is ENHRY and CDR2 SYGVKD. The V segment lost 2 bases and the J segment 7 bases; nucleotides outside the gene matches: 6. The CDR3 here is CAISEGLAGGPEEQYF. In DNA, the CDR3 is TGTGCCATCAGTGAGGGACTAGCGGGAGGGCCCGAAGAGCAGTACTTC.

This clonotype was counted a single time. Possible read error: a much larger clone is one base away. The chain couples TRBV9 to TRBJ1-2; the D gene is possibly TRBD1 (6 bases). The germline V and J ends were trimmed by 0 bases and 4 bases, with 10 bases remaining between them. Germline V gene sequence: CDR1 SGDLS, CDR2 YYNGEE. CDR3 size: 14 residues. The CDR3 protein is CASSVGGGGYGYTF. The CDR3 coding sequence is TGTGCCAGCAGCGTAGGGGGAGGGGGCTATGGCTACACCTTC.

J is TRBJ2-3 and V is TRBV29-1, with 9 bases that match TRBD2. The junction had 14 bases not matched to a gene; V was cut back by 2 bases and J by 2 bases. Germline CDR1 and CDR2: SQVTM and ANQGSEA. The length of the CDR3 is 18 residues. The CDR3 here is CSVERLAADPEPTDTQYF. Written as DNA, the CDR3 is TGCAGCGTTGAACGACTAGCGGCCGATCCCGAACCCACAGATACGCAGTATTTT.

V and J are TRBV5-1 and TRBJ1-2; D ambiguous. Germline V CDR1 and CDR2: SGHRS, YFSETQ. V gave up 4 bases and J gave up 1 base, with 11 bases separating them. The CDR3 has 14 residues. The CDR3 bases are TGCGCCAGCAGCGGTACCGGCGATAACTATGGCTACACCTTC. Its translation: CASSGTGDNYGYTF.

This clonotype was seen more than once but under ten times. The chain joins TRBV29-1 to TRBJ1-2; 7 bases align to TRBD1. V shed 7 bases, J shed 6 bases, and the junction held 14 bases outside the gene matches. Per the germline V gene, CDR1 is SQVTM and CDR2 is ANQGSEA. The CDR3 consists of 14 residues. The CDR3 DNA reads TGCAGCGCGAGGACAGGAGTACGAGGGAATGGCTACACCTTC. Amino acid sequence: CSARTGVRGNGYTF.

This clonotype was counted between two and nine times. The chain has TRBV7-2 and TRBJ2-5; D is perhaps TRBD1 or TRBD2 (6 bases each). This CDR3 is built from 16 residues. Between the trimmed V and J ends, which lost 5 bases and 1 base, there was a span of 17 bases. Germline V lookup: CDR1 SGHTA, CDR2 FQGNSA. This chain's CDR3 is CASSATGGRFQETQYF. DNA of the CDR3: TGTGCCAGCAGCGCAACTGGGGGGCGCTTCCAAGAGACCCAGTACTTC.

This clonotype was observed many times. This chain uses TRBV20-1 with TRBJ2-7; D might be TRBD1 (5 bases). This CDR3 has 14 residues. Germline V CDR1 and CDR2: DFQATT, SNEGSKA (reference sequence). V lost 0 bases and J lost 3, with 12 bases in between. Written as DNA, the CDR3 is TGCAGTGCTAGAGATTACGGCGGACACTACGAGCAGTACTTC. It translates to CSARDYGGHYEQYF.

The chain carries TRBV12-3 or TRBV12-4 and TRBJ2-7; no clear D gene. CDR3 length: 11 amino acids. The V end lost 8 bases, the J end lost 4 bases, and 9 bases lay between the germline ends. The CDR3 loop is CASGLGYEQYF. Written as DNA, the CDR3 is TGTGCCAGCGGCTTGGGGTACGAGCAGTACTTC.

The CDR3 is CAWGRSSYNEQFF. The CDR3 DNA follows: TGTGCCTGGGGGAGAAGCTCCTACAATGAGCAGTTCTTC. V gene TRBV28 combines with J gene TRBJ2-1; possibly TRBD1 or TRBD2 for D (5 bases each). The germline V and J ends were trimmed by 11 bases and 0 bases, with 11 bases remaining between them. CDR3 size: 13 residues. Germline-derived CDR1 and CDR2 are MDHEN and SYDVKM.

This chain's CDR3 is CASSRGQLSNQPQHF. The CDR3 DNA reads as TGTGCCAGCAGCCGAGGACAGCTTAGCAATCAGCCCCAGCATTTT. The chain carries TRBV6-2 or TRBV6-3 and TRBJ1-5; the D gene is possibly TRBD1 (6 bases). The germline V gene has CDR1 MNHEY and CDR2 SVGEGT. V lost 6 bases and J lost 0, with 12 bases in between. There are 15 residues in the CDR3.

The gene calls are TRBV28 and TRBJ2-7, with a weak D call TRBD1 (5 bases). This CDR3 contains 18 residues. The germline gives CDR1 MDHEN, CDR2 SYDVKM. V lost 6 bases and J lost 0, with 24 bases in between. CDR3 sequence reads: CASRFGDSNPRSSYEQYF. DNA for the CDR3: TGTGCCAGCAGATTCGGAGACAGCAACCCCAGGAGCTCCTACGAGCAGTACTTC.

The CDR3 protein is CASTVVGAVLDTQYF. The CDR3 DNA reads TGCGCCAGTACGGTTGTGGGAGCTGTCTTGGATACGCAGTATTTT. V usage is TRBV5-1 and J usage is TRBJ2-3; D might be TRBD2 (5 bases). V was shortened by 8 bases and J by 6 bases, with 22 bases between the two germline ends. The CDR3 extends over 15 amino acids. Germline V lookup: CDR1 SGHRS, CDR2 YFSETQ.

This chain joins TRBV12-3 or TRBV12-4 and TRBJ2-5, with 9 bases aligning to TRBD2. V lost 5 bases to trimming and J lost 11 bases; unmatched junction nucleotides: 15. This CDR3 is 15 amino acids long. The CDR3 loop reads CASSTGTSFGKEQYF. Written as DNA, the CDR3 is TGTGCCAGCAGTACCGGGACTAGCTTTGGGAAAGAGCAGTACTTC.

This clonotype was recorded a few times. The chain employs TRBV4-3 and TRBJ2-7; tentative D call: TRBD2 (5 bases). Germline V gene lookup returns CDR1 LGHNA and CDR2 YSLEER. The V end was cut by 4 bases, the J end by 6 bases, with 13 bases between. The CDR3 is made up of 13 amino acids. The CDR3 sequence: CASSPGGWAEQYF. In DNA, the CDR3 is TGCGCCAGCAGCCCCGGCGGGTGGGCCGAGCAGTACTTC.

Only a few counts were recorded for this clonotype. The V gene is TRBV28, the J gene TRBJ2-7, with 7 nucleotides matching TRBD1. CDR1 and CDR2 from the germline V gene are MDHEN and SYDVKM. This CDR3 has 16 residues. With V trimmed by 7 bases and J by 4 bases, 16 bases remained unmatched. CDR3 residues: CASISGAAGGRYEQYF. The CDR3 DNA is TGTGCCAGCATTTCCGGTGCGGCAGGGGGTAGGTACGAGCAGTACTTC.

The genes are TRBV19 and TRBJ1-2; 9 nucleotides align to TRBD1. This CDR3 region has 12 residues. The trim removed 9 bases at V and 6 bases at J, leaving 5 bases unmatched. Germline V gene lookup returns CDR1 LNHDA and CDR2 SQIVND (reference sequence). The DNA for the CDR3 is TGTGCCAGCCGGACAGGGGATGATGGCTACACCTTC. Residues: CASRTGDDGYTF.

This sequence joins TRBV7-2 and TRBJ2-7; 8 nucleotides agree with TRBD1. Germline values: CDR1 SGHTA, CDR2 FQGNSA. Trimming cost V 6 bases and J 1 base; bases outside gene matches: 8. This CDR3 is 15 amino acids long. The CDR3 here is CASRPGQGVSYEQYF. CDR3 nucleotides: TGTGCCAGCAGACCTGGACAGGGTGTGTCCTACGAGCAGTACTTC.

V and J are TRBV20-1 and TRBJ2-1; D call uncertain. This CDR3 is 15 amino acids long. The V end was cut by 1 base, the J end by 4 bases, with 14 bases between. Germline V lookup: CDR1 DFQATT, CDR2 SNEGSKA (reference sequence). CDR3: CSARVAVAKYNEQFF. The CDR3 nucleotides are TGCAGTGCTAGAGTTGCAGTCGCTAAGTACAATGAGCAGTTCTTC.

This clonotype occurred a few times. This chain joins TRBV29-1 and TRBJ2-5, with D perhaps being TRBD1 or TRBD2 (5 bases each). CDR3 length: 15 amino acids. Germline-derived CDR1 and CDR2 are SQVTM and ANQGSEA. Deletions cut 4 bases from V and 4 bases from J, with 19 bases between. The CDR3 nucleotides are TGCAGCGTTGGAGGAGTTGGGGGAGCTGGAGAGACCCAGTACTTC. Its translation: CSVGGVGGAGETQYF.

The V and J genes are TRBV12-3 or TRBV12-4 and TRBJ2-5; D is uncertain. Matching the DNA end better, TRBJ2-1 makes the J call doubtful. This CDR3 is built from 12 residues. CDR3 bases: TGTGCCAGCAGTGAGGATACCCAAGAGCAGTTCTTC. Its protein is CASSEDTQEQFF.

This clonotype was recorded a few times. The DNA for the CDR3 is TGTGCCAGCAGCCAGAAGGAAGGGAGCGAAGAACAGCCCCAGCATTTT. This encodes CASSQKEGSEEQPQHF. The chain uses TRBV7-3 and TRBJ1-5; D is uncertain. The length of the CDR3 is 16 residues. Per the germline V gene, CDR1 is SGHTA and CDR2 is FQGTGA. V lost 5 bases and J lost 7, with 21 bases in between.

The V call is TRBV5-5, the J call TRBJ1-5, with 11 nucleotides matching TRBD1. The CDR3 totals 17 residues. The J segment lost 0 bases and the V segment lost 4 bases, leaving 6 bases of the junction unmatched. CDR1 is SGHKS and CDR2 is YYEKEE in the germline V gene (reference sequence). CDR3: CASSKGQGDYSNQPQHF. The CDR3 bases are TGTGCCAGCAGCAAGGGACAGGGGGACTATAGCAATCAGCCCCAGCATTTT. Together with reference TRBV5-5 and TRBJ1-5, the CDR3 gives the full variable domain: DAGVTQSPTHLIKTRGQQVTLRCSPISGHKSVSWYQQVLGQGPQFIFQYYEKEERGRGNFPDRFSARQFPNYSSELNVNALLLGDSALYLCASSKGQGDYSNQPQHFGDGTRLSIL.

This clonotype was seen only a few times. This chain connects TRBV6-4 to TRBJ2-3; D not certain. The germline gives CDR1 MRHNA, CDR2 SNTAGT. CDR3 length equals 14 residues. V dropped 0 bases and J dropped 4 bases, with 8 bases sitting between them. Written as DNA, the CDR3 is TGTGCCAGCAGTGACTCGTCTGGGTCAGATACGCAGTATTTT. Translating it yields CASSDSSGSDTQYF.

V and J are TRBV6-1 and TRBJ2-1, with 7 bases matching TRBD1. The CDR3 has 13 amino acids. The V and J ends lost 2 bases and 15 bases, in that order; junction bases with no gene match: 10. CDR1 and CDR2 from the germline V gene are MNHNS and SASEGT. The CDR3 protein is CASSETGLAGGFF. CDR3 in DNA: TGTGCCAGCAGTGAAACCGGGCTAGCAGGGGGGTTCTTC.

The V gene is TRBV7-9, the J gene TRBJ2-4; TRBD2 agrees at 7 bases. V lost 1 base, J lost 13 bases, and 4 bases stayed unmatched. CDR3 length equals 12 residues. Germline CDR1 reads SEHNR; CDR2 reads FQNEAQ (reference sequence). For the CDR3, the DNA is TGTGCCAGCAGCTTAGATTCGGGAGGACAGTACTTC. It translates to CASSLDSGGQYF.

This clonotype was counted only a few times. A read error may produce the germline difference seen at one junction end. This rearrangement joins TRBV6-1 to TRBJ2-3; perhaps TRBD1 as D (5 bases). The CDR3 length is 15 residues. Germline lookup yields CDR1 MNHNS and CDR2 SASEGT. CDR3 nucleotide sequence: TGTGCCAGCACCCCTCAGTGGGGATCGACAGATGCGCAGTATTTT. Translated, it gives CASTPQWGSTDAQYF.

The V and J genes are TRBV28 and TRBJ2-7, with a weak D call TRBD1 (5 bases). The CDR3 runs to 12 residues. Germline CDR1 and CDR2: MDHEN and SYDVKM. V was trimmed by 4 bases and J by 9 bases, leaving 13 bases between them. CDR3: CASSSRGYRQYF. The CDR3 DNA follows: TGTGCCAGCAGTTCAAGGGGTTATCGGCAGTACTTC.